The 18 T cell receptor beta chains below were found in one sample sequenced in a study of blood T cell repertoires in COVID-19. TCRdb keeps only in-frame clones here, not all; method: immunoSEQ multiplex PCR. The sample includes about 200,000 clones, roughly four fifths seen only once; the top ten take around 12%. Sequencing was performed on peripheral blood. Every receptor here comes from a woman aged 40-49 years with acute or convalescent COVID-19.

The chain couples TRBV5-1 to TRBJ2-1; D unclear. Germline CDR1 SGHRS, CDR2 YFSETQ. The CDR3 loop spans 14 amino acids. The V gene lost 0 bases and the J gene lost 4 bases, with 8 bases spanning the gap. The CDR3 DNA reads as TGCGCCAGCAGCTTGGTGGGCCCTTACAATGAGCAGTTCTTC. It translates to CASSLVGPYNEQFF.

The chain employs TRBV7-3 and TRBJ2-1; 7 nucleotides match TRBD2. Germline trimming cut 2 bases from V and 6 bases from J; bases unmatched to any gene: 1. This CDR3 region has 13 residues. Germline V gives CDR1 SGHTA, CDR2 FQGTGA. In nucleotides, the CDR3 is TGTGCCAGCAGCTTAGGGACTACCAATGAGCAGTTCTTC. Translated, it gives CASSLGTTNEQFF. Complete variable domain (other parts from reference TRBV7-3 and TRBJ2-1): GAGVSQTPSNKVTEKGKYVELRCDPISGHTALYWYRQSLGQGPEFLIYFQGTGAADDSGLPNDRFFAVRPEGSVSTLKIQRTERGDSAVYLCASSLGTTNEQFFGPGTRLTVL.

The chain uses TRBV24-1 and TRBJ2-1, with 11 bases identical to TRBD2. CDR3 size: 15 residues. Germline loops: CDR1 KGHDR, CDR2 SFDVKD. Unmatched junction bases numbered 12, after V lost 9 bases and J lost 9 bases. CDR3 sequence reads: CATGGTSGSWGEQFF. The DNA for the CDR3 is TGTGCCACCGGCGGGACTAGCGGTTCCTGGGGTGAGCAGTTCTTC.

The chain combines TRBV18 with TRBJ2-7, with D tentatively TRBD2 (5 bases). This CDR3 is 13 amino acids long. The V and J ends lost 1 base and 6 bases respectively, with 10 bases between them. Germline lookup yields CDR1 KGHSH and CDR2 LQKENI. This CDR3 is CASSPRVEGEQYF. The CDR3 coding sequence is TGTGCCAGCTCACCACGGGTAGAGGGCGAGCAGTACTTC.

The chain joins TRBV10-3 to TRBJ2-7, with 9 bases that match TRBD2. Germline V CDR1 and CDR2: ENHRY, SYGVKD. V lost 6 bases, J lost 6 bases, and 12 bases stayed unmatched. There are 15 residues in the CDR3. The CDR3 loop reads CAIRRTGTSPSEQYF. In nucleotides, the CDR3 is TGTGCCATCAGGAGAACCGGGACTAGCCCCAGCGAGCAGTACTTC.

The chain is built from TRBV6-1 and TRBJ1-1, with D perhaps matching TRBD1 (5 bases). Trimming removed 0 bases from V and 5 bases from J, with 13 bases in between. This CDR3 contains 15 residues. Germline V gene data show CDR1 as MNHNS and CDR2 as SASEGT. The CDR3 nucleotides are TGTGCCAGCAGTGAAGCGGTCGGGGGTGAGACTGAAGCTTTCTTT. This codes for CASSEAVGGETEAFF.

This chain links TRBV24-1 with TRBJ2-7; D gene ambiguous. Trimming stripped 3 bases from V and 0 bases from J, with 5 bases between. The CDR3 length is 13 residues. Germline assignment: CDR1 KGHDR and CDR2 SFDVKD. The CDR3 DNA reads TGTGCCACCAGTGATCCCTACTCCTACGAGCAGTACTTC. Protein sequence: CATSDPYSYEQYF.

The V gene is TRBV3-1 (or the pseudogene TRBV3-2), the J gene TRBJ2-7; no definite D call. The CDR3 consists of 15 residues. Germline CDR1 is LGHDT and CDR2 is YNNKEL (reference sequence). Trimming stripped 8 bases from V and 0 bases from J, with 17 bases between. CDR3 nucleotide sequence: TGTGCCAGCCGAAAGATGGCAGGTCCCTCCTACGAGCAGTACTTC. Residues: CASRKMAGPSYEQYF.

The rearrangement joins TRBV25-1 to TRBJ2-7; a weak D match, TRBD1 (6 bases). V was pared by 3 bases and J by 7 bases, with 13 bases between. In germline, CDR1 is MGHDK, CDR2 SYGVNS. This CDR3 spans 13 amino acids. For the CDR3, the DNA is TGTGCCAGCAGTGAGTGGGGGCGAGAAGAGCAGTACTTC. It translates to CASSEWGREEQYF.

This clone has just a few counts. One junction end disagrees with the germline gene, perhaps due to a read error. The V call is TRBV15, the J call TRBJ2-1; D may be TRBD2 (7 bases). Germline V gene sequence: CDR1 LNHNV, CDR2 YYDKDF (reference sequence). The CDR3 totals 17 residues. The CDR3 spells CATSRDGGGGSSNGQFF. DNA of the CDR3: TGTGCCACCAGCAGAGATGGTGGCGGGGGCTCCTCTAATGGGCAGTTCTTC.

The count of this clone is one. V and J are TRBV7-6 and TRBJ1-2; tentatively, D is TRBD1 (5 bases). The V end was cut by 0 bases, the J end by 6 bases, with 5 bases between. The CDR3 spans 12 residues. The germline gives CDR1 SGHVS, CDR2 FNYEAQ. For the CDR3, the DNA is TGTGCCAGCAGCTTAGCAGGGGATGGCTACACCTTC. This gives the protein CASSLAGDGYTF.

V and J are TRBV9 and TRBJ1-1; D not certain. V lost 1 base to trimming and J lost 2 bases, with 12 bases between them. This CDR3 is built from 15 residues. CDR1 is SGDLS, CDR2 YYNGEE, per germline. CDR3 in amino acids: CASSVSPGLNTEAFF. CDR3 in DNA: TGTGCCAGCAGCGTATCCCCCGGGTTAAACACTGAAGCTTTCTTT.

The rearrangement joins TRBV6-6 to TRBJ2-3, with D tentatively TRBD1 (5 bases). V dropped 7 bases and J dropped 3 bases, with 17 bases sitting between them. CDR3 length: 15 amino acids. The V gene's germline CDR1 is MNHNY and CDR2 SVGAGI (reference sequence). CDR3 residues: CASKSPRQNTDTQYF. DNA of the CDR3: TGTGCCAGCAAGAGTCCAAGACAGAATACAGATACGCAGTATTTT.

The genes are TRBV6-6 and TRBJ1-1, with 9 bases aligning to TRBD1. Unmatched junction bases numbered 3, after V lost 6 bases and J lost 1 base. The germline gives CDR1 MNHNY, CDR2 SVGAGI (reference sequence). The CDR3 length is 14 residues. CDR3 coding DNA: TGTGCCAGCAGCACAGGGGGCCAGAACACTGAAGCTTTCTTT. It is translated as CASSTGGQNTEAFF.

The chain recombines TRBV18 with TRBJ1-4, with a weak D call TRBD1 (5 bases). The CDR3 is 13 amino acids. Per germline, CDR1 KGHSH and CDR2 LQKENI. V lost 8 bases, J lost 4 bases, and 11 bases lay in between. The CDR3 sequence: CASLDSFNEKLFF. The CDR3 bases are TGTGCCAGCCTTGACAGCTTTAATGAAAAACTGTTTTTT.

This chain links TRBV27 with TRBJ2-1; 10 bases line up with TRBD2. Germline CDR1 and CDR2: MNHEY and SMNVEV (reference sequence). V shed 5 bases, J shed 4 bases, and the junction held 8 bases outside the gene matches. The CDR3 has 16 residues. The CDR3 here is CASSPISGRRYNEQFF. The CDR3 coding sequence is TGTGCCAGCAGTCCTATTAGCGGGAGGAGGTACAATGAGCAGTTCTTC.

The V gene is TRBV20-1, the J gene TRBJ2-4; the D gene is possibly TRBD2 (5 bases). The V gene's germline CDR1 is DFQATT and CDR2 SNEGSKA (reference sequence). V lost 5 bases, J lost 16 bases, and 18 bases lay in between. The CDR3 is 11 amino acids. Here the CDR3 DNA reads TGCAGTGCTTCGGCCACGGGGAATGAATACTTC. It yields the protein CSASATGNEYF.

The CDR3 DNA reads as TGTGCCAGCGGAGGGGCGGGAGCTAACTATGGCTACACCTTC. The encoded protein is CASGGAGANYGYTF. V usage is TRBV2 and J usage is TRBJ1-2; perhaps TRBD1 as D (5 bases). This CDR3 spans 14 amino acids. Germline V gives CDR1 SNHLY, CDR2 FYNNEI. Trimming removed 8 bases from V and 0 bases from J, with 13 bases in between.